The next 8 T cell receptor beta chains were all read from a single sample in a study of cytomegalovirus exposure and HLA in healthy donors. The primer mix had 60 Vbeta and 13 Jbeta primers. TCRdb keeps only in-frame clones here, not all; method: immunoSEQ multiplex PCR. The sample includes about 160,000 clones, approximately 86% of them seen just once. The sequenced sample consisted of PBMCs. The receptors here all came from a woman between 18 and 29 years old in good health and CMV-seronegative.

The chain carries TRBV4-1 and TRBJ1-1, with D uncertain. CDR1 and CDR2 from the germline V gene are MGHRA and YSYEKL. The CDR3 consists of 15 residues. V dropped 1 base and J dropped 3 bases, with 12 bases sitting between them. The CDR3 spells CASSQVGRIDTEAFF. The CDR3 DNA sequence: TGCGCCAGCAGCCAAGTGGGCAGGATCGACACTGAAGCTTTCTTT.

This clone came up once. The chain uses TRBV6-5 and TRBJ1-4, with 8 bases lining up with TRBD1. This CDR3 has 13 residues. Germline CDR1 and CDR2: MNHEY and SVGAGI. The J segment lost 8 bases and the V segment lost 6 bases, leaving 5 bases of the junction unmatched. The CDR3 sequence: CASRGQGIEKLFF. As DNA, the CDR3 is TGTGCCAGCAGAGGACAGGGCATAGAAAAACTGTTTTTT.

The rearrangement links TRBV4-1 to TRBJ2-7, with a weak D call TRBD1 (6 bases). V was clipped by 2 bases and J by 6 bases, with 17 bases between them. There are 15 residues in the CDR3. CDR1 MGHRA and CDR2 YSYEKL come from the germline V gene. This CDR3 reads CASSQPFHREGEQYF. The CDR3 DNA reads TGCGCCAGCAGCCAACCGTTCCACAGGGAAGGCGAGCAGTACTTC.

The genes are TRBV10-3 and TRBJ2-2, with D possibly being TRBD1 (5 bases). This CDR3 comprises 17 residues. V lost 3 bases to trimming and J lost 5 bases, with 19 bases between them. The V gene's germline CDR1 is ENHRY and CDR2 SYGVKD. The CDR3 loop is CAISELSGQGRTGELFF. The CDR3 region has the DNA TGTGCCATCAGTGAACTCTCAGGGCAGGGAAGGACCGGGGAGCTGTTTTTT.

The sample holds a few counts of this clone. The chain combines TRBV5-5 with TRBJ2-1, with TRBD1 matching over 9 bases. V shed 4 bases, J shed 4 bases, and the junction held 6 bases outside the gene matches. CDR3 length: 15 amino acids. Germline V gives CDR1 SGHKS, CDR2 YYEKEE (reference sequence). The DNA for the CDR3 is TGTGCCAGCAGCCCGGGGACAGGGCTATACAATGAGCAGTTCTTC. This gives the protein CASSPGTGLYNEQFF. Looking up the rest from reference TRBV5-5 and TRBJ2-1 gives the full variable domain: DAGVTQSPTHLIKTRGQQVTLRCSPISGHKSVSWYQQVLGQGPQFIFQYYEKEERGRGNFPDRFSARQFPNYSSELNVNALLLGDSALYLCASSPGTGLYNEQFFGPGTRLTVL.

The chain couples TRBV6-5 to TRBJ2-7; maybe TRBD1 (6 bases). CDR3 length equals 15 residues. Germline V CDR1 and CDR2: MNHEY, SVGAGI. Trimming shortened V by 6 bases and J by 0 bases, and 15 bases separated the two germline ends. The CDR3 loop reads CASRTSTGSSYEQYF. DNA for the CDR3: TGTGCCAGCAGAACAAGTACAGGGAGCTCCTACGAGCAGTACTTC.

The V and J genes are TRBV7-6 and TRBJ2-7, with a tentative D call TRBD2 (7 bases). The V gene lost 1 base and the J gene lost 3 bases, with 10 bases spanning the gap. The CDR3 consists of 14 residues. Germline lookup yields CDR1 SGHVS and CDR2 FNYEAQ. The chain's CDR3 is CASSLDGGLYEQYF. Here the CDR3 DNA reads TGTGCCAGCAGCTTAGACGGGGGGCTCTACGAGCAGTACTTC.

The chain employs TRBV11-2 and TRBJ2-2; the D is unclear. The germline V gene encodes CDR1 SGHAT and CDR2 FQNNGV. V dropped 4 bases and J dropped 0 bases, with 12 bases sitting between them. The CDR3 covers 16 residues. In DNA form, the CDR3 reads TGTGCCAGCAGCTCGTCTCCCACGGCGAACACCGGGGAGCTGTTTTTT. Encoded protein: CASSSSPTANTGELFF.